A selection of T cell receptor beta chains follows, all from one sample in a study of CD8 T cells in Susac syndrome. TCRdb reanalysed the immunoSEQ multiplex PCR reads using MiXCR and keeps one entry per CDR3 protein. The sample yields 70,000 or so distinct CDR3 sequences, approximately 94% seen once. The sequenced sample was CD8+ T cells from PBMCs. Source of these receptors: a human donor with multiple sclerosis. Each CDR3 is given with its conserved first and last residue. The D gene is left open where the match is weak. Only some rows state a clone size, as once, few, many or a class for expanded clones.

V	D	size	J	CDR3	DNA
TRBV20-1	TRBD2	-	TRBJ2-1	CSARSREGYNEQFF	TGCAGTGCTAGGAGTCGGGAGGGCTACAATGAGCAGTTCTTC
TRBV23-1	-	-	TRBJ2-7	CASNPGTPSYEQYF	TGCGCCAGCAACCCGGGGACACCGTCCTACGAGCAGTACTTC
TRBV28	-	-	TRBJ2-5	CASSFRGQETQYF	TGTGCCAGCAGTTTCCGAGGCCAAGAGACCCAGTACTTC
TRBV9	-	-	TRBJ1-2	CASSSSGTVGYTF	TGTGCCAGCAGCTCCTCGGGGACGGTCGGCTACACCTTC
TRBV25-1	-	-	TRBJ1-1	CASTWVGEAFF	TGTGCCAGCACTTGGGTAGGTGAAGCTTTCTTT
TRBV13	TRBD1	-	TRBJ2-1	CASSLDPGQGYNEQFF	TGTGCCAGCAGCTTAGACCCGGGACAGGGTTACAATGAGCAGTTCTTC
TRBV3-1	-	-	TRBJ2-5	CASSQGDKLQETQYF	TGTGCCAGCAGCCAAGGAGATAAGCTCCAAGAGACCCAGTACTTC
TRBV9	-	-	TRBJ1-1	CASSEQGTQNTEAFF	TGTGCCAGCAGCGAACAGGGTACTCAGAACACTGAAGCTTTCTTT
TRBV20-1	TRBD2	-	TRBJ2-1	CSEEPSLAQSYNEQFF	TGCAGTGAGGAGCCCTCACTAGCGCAAAGCTACAATGAGCAGTTCTTC
TRBV12-3/TRBV12-4	-	-	TRBJ2-7	CASSQYGYEQYF	TGTGCCAGCAGTCAGTACGGCTACGAGCAGTACTTC
TRBV20-1	-	-	TRBJ2-3	CSARDPVSDTQYF	TGCAGTGCTAGAGACCCCGTGTCTGATACGCAGTATTTT
TRBV3-1	TRBD1	-	TRBJ2-6	CASSGQGGSGANVLTF	TGTGCCAGCAGCGGACAGGGAGGCTCTGGGGCCAACGTCCTGACTTTC
TRBV14	-	-	TRBJ2-6	CASSQGRWISGANVLTF	TGTGCCAGCAGCCAGGGACGTTGGATCTCTGGGGCCAACGTCCTGACTTTC
TRBV6-1	TRBD1	-	TRBJ2-1	CASSILRDRGNNEQFF	TGTGCCAGCAGTATCCTCCGGGACAGGGGCAACAATGAGCAGTTCTTC
TRBV19	-	-	TRBJ2-7	CASSQQGMSLYEQYF	TGTGCCAGTAGTCAACAAGGGATGAGTCTCTACGAGCAGTACTTC
TRBV5-4	TRBD1	-	TRBJ1-2	CASSVDRDGYTF	TGTGCCAGCAGCGTAGACAGGGACGGCTACACCTTC
TRBV5-4	-	-	TRBJ2-5	CASSSRDGQETQYF	TGTGCCAGCAGCAGCCGGGACGGCCAAGAGACCCAGTACTTC
TRBV28	-	-	TRBJ2-7	CASSFSTAGQYF	TGTGCCAGCAGTTTTTCGACTGCGGGGCAGTACTTC
TRBV30	-	-	TRBJ1-5	CAWSNGYNSNQPQHF	TGTGCCTGGAGTAACGGGTATAATAGCAATCAGCCCCAGCATTTT
TRBV6-5	-	-	TRBJ1-5	CASSYSISGPQHF	TGTGCCAGCAGTTACTCGATTTCGGGGCCCCAGCATTTT
TRBV14	-	-	TRBJ1-2	CASSQDTRGSYGYTF	TGTGCCAGCAGCCAAGACACACGGGGCTCCTATGGCTACACCTTC
TRBV20-1	-	once	TRBJ2-7	CSARDGGTATYEQYF	TGCAGTGCTAGAGATGGAGGGACGGCGACCTACGAGCAGTACTTC
TRBV15	TRBD2	-	TRBJ2-7	CATSTQLAGGSYEQYF	TGTGCCACCAGCACACAACTAGCGGGAGGCTCCTACGAGCAGTACTTC
TRBV20-1	-	-	TRBJ1-1	CSAWGAPREAFF	TGCAGTGCGTGGGGTGCCCCGCGCGAAGCTTTCTTT
TRBV4-1	-	-	TRBJ2-7	CASSQEGGQMLYEQYF	TGCGCCAGCAGCCAGGAGGGGGGACAGATGCTCTACGAGCAGTACTTC
TRBV2	TRBD2	-	TRBJ2-7	CASRLPSGIKEQYF	TGTGCCAGCAGATTACCTAGCGGGATTAAGGAGCAGTACTTC
TRBV9	TRBD2	-	TRBJ2-1	CASSPGSGGAYNEQFF	TGTGCCAGCAGCCCAGGTAGCGGGGGCGCCTACAATGAGCAGTTCTTC
TRBV29-1	TRBD1	-	TRBJ2-2	CSVRTGVVTGELFF	TGCAGCGTTAGGACAGGGGTCGTCACCGGGGAGCTGTTTTTT
TRBV19	TRBD1	-	TRBJ2-7	CASSHDRETYEQYF	TGTGCCAGTAGTCACGACAGGGAAACCTACGAGCAGTACTTC
TRBV28	-	-	TRBJ2-1	CASSYSGRTYNEQFF	TGTGCCAGCAGTTATAGCGGAAGGACCTACAATGAGCAGTTCTTC
TRBV2	-	-	TRBJ2-3	CASSWGSPDTQYF	TGTGCCAGCAGCTGGGGCAGCCCAGATACGCAGTATTTT
TRBV12-3/TRBV12-4	TRBD2	-	TRBJ2-5	CASSLGSSGGIETQYF	TGTGCCAGCAGTTTAGGAAGTAGCGGGGGAATCGAGACCCAGTACTTC
TRBV27	-	-	TRBJ2-1	CASSLSQFGGSGEQFF	TGTGCCAGCAGTTTATCACAGTTTGGGGGGTCGGGTGAGCAGTTCTTC
TRBV15	-	-	TRBJ1-1	CATSHRGNTEAFF	TGTGCCACCAGCCATAGAGGGAACACTGAAGCTTTCTTT
TRBV25-1	-	-	TRBJ2-7	CASSEEGGTRYYEQYF	TGTGCCAGCAGTGAAGAGGGGGGGACCCGGTACTACGAGCAGTACTTC
TRBV5-1	-	-	TRBJ2-1	CASSLVSSDGNEQFF	TGCGCCAGCAGCTTGGTGTCTAGCGACGGGAATGAGCAGTTCTTC
TRBV6-2/TRBV6-3	-	-	TRBJ2-3	CASSYGTSSTDTQYF	TGTGCCAGCAGTTATGGGACCTCCTCCACAGATACGCAGTATTTT
TRBV7-2	TRBD2	once	TRBJ2-5	CASSSLLAEETQYF	TGTGCCAGCAGCTCCCTACTAGCGGAAGAGACCCAGTACTTC
TRBV7-8	TRBD1	-	TRBJ2-3	CASSLDEGQVGYTDTQYF	TGTGCCAGCAGCTTGGATGAGGGACAGGTCGGATACACAGATACGCAGTATTTT
TRBV27	TRBD2	-	TRBJ2-7	CASSSKTSGSSPEQYF	TGTGCCAGCAGTTCAAAGACTAGCGGGAGTAGCCCCGAGCAGTACTTC
TRBV12-3/TRBV12-4	-	-	TRBJ2-5	CASSSVAAQETQYF	TGTGCCAGCAGTTCTGTGGCAGCCCAAGAGACCCAGTACTTC
TRBV7-9	TRBD2	-	TRBJ2-3	CASSPQLAGEGTDTQYF	TGTGCCAGCAGCCCTCAACTAGCGGGTGAGGGGACAGATACGCAGTATTTT
TRBV7-8	-	-	TRBJ2-6	CASSWRRTDTSGANVLTF	TGTGCCAGCAGCTGGCGGCGGACAGATACCTCTGGGGCCAACGTCCTGACTTTC